The 3 T cell receptor beta chains presented below share a single source sample, sequenced in a study of Graves' ophthalmopathy and Graves' hyperthyroidism. Researchers took RNA transcripts and amplified TCR beta CDR3 regions from them. The library came from an HTBI-primed first-round RT-PCR and a second-round multiplex PCR. TCRdb re-called the multiplex PCR reads with MiXCR, one entry per CDR3 protein. The sample shows some 1.1 million distinct CDR3 sequences, around a third of them seen only once. What was sequenced was peripheral blood or thyroid tissue (not recorded which). The receptors stem from an adult man with Graves' hyperthyroidism.

V is TRBV9 and J is TRBJ2-5; D unclear. The CDR3 length is 13 residues. V dropped 3 bases and J dropped 3 bases, with 9 bases sitting between them. Germline assignment: CDR1 SGDLS and CDR2 YYNGEE. The CDR3 sequence: CASSEHWEETQYF. The DNA of the CDR3 is TGTGCCAGCAGCGAACACTGGGAAGAGACCCAGTACTTC.

This chain links TRBV20-1 with TRBJ2-5, with 14 positions matching TRBD2. The CDR3 is made up of 16 amino acids. Germline V gene lookup returns CDR1 DFQATT and CDR2 SNEGSKA (reference sequence). With 5 bases clipped from V and 1 base from J, the junction kept 6 bases outside the gene matches. This chain's CDR3 is CSAPRLAGGPQETQYF. CDR3 sequence (DNA): TGCAGTGCTCCCCGACTAGCGGGAGGGCCCCAAGAGACCCAGTACTTC.

Note on this clonotype: The conserved closing phenylalanine or tryptophan is absent in this CDR3, likely reflecting a read error. It is unclear where the CDR3 begins or ends on the DNA, so no DNA is shown, and the CDR3 is as TCRdb lists it. This rearrangement joins TRBV7-9 to TRBJ1-4; the listed D gene, TRBD1, was not tested against the DNA. The CDR3 numbers 8 amino acids, ends counted. The germline gives CDR1 SEHNR, CDR2 FQNEAQ (reference sequence). CDR3 amino acids: CASSLEPG.